A selection of T cell receptor beta chains follows, all from one sample in a study of OX40 agonist ivuxolimab in advanced cancers. The assay was immunoSEQ multiplex PCR, and TCRdb's table has in-frame clones only and misses some. The sample lists under 100,000 clones, 70% to 85% occurring once. The source material was CD4+ or CD8+ T cells sorted from blood, sampled in a trial of the OX40 agonist ivuxolimab. These receptors originate from an adult with an advanced solid tumor such as melanoma, head and neck, liver or kidney cancer. The CDR3 runs from the conserved cysteine through the conserved F or W. Each record gives: D gene, V gene, J gene, clone size, CDR3 protein, CDR3 DNA. D genes are given only for firm matches. The size entry is marked missing in some rows and otherwise reads once, few, many or a size class.

d_call: NA; v_call: TRBV5-4; j_call: TRBJ1-1; clone_size: NA; cdr3_aa: CASSSLGTNTEAFF; cdr3_nt: TGTGCCAGCAGCTCCCTCGGGACAAACACTGAAGCTTTCTTT
d_call: TRBD1; v_call: TRBV6-5; j_call: TRBJ2-5; clone_size: few; cdr3_aa: CASRTGTGRGTQYF; cdr3_nt: TGTGCCAGCAGGACCGGGACAGGGAGGGGGACCCAGTACTTC
d_call: NA; v_call: TRBV30; j_call: TRBJ2-3; clone_size: NA; cdr3_aa: CAWSLSILTDTQYF; cdr3_nt: TGTGCCTGGAGTCTCAGTATATTAACAGATACGCAGTATTTT
d_call: TRBD1; v_call: TRBV6-5; j_call: TRBJ1-6; clone_size: NA; cdr3_aa: CASSYARTGDSPLHF; cdr3_nt: TGTGCCAGCAGTTACGCCCGGACAGGGGACTCACCCCTCCACTTT
d_call: NA; v_call: TRBV29-1; j_call: TRBJ1-6; clone_size: NA; cdr3_aa: CSVRQAGNSPLHF; cdr3_nt: TGCAGCGTCAGACAGGCCGGTAATTCACCCCTCCACTTT
d_call: NA; v_call: TRBV6-1; j_call: TRBJ1-1; clone_size: NA; cdr3_aa: CASSGPNIQNTEAFF; cdr3_nt: TGTGCCAGTAGCGGGCCCAATATTCAGAACACTGAAGCTTTCTTT
d_call: TRBD1; v_call: TRBV11-1; j_call: TRBJ2-7; clone_size: NA; cdr3_aa: CASSLAGQPSYYEQYF; cdr3_nt: TGTGCCAGCAGCTTAGCGGGACAGCCCTCCTACTACGAGCAGTACTTC
d_call: NA; v_call: TRBV15; j_call: TRBJ2-1; clone_size: NA; cdr3_aa: CATSRERHPLFF; cdr3_nt: TGTGCCACCAGCAGAGAGAGACACCCCCTGTTCTTC
d_call: NA; v_call: TRBV7-9; j_call: TRBJ2-2; clone_size: NA; cdr3_aa: CASSFGGARVRTGELFF; cdr3_nt: TGTGCCAGCAGCTTTGGGGGCGCCCGGGTCCGGACCGGGGAGCTGTTTTTT
d_call: NA; v_call: TRBV7-3; j_call: TRBJ2-5; clone_size: NA; cdr3_aa: CASSLKGLQETQYF; cdr3_nt: TGTGCCAGCAGCTTAAAAGGTCTTCAAGAGACCCAGTACTTC
d_call: NA; v_call: TRBV6-5; j_call: TRBJ1-1; clone_size: NA; cdr3_aa: CASRGHRLVTEAFF; cdr3_nt: TGTGCCAGCAGGGGACACCGGTTGGTGACTGAAGCTTTCTTT
d_call: NA; v_call: TRBV6-1; j_call: TRBJ1-5; clone_size: NA; cdr3_aa: CASSEGYGLNQPQHF; cdr3_nt: TGTGCCAGCAGTGAAGGGTACGGCCTCAATCAGCCCCAGCATTTT
d_call: NA; v_call: TRBV6-5; j_call: TRBJ1-2; clone_size: once; cdr3_aa: CASSIDSLPIYGYTF; cdr3_nt: TGTGCCAGCAGCATTGACAGCCTCCCGATATATGGCTACACCTTC
d_call: TRBD1; v_call: TRBV5-1; j_call: TRBJ1-1; clone_size: NA; cdr3_aa: CASSGRTGADVAFF; cdr3_nt: TGCGCCAGCAGCGGGAGGACAGGGGCGGACGTGGCTTTCTTT
d_call: TRBD1; v_call: TRBV19; j_call: TRBJ1-5; clone_size: NA; cdr3_aa: CASSAAGTGHNQPQHF; cdr3_nt: TGTGCCAGTAGTGCCGCCGGGACAGGGCATAATCAGCCCCAGCATTTT
d_call: NA; v_call: TRBV7-2; j_call: TRBJ1-1; clone_size: NA; cdr3_aa: CASSLGSPFGRNTEAFF; cdr3_nt: TGTGCCAGCAGCTTAGGCTCCCCTTTTGGGAGGAACACTGAAGCTTTCTTT
d_call: NA; v_call: TRBV25-1; j_call: TRBJ2-5; clone_size: NA; cdr3_aa: CASSEIQGTQETQYF; cdr3_nt: TGTGCCAGCAGTGAAATACAGGGTACCCAAGAGACCCAGTACTTC
d_call: NA; v_call: TRBV28; j_call: TRBJ1-1; clone_size: NA; cdr3_aa: CASGAERFVNTEAFF; cdr3_nt: TGTGCCAGCGGTGCCGAAAGGTTTGTGAACACTGAAGCTTTCTTT
d_call: TRBD2; v_call: TRBV4-3; j_call: TRBJ2-3; clone_size: NA; cdr3_aa: CASSQGSGSGNTDTQYF; cdr3_nt: TGCGCCAGCAGCCAAGGGTCGGGTAGCGGGAACACAGATACGCAGTATTTT
d_call: TRBD2; v_call: TRBV9; j_call: TRBJ2-3; clone_size: few; cdr3_aa: CASSPSGLETDTQYF; cdr3_nt: TGTGCCAGCAGCCCATCGGGACTAGAGACAGATACGCAGTATTTT
d_call: NA; v_call: TRBV27; j_call: TRBJ1-2; clone_size: NA; cdr3_aa: CASSPQDGAVGYTF; cdr3_nt: TGTGCCAGCAGTCCCCAAGACGGCGCGGTCGGCTACACCTTC
d_call: NA; v_call: TRBV2; j_call: TRBJ2-2; clone_size: NA; cdr3_aa: CASSATGVNTGELFF; cdr3_nt: TGTGCCAGCAGTGCGACGGGGGTTAACACCGGGGAGCTGTTTTTT
d_call: NA; v_call: TRBV18; j_call: TRBJ1-1; clone_size: NA; cdr3_aa: CASSPGLNTEAFF; cdr3_nt: TGTGCCAGCTCACCAGGGCTGAACACTGAAGCTTTCTTT
d_call: NA; v_call: TRBV7-2; j_call: TRBJ1-5; clone_size: NA; cdr3_aa: CASSFHGAQPQHF; cdr3_nt: TGTGCCAGCAGCTTTCACGGGGCTCAGCCCCAGCATTTT
d_call: TRBD1; v_call: TRBV19; j_call: TRBJ1-1; clone_size: NA; cdr3_aa: CASTETGGHTEAFF; cdr3_nt: TGTGCCAGTACCGAGACAGGGGGGCACACTGAAGCTTTCTTT
d_call: NA; v_call: TRBV5-1; j_call: TRBJ1-1; clone_size: few; cdr3_aa: CASSQDSMNTEAFF; cdr3_nt: TGCGCCAGCAGCCAGGACAGTATGAACACTGAAGCTTTCTTT
d_call: NA; v_call: TRBV5-4; j_call: TRBJ2-1; clone_size: once; cdr3_aa: CASSPELSYNEQFF; cdr3_nt: TGTGCCAGCAGCCCGGAGTTATCCTACAATGAGCAGTTCTTC
d_call: NA; v_call: TRBV5-4; j_call: TRBJ1-2; clone_size: NA; cdr3_aa: CASSLGELVGYTF; cdr3_nt: TGTGCCAGCAGCTTGGGAGAGTTGGTTGGCTACACCTTC
d_call: TRBD1; v_call: TRBV5-1; j_call: TRBJ2-2; clone_size: NA; cdr3_aa: CASSLEGAPGELFF; cdr3_nt: TGCGCCAGCAGCTTGGAGGGGGCGCCCGGGGAGCTGTTTTTT
d_call: TRBD1; v_call: TRBV19; j_call: TRBJ2-3; clone_size: NA; cdr3_aa: CASRDRAGTDTQYF; cdr3_nt: TGTGCCAGTAGGGACAGGGCGGGCACAGATACGCAGTATTTT
d_call: NA; v_call: TRBV27; j_call: TRBJ2-3; clone_size: NA; cdr3_aa: CASNSGGTDTQYF; cdr3_nt: TGTGCCAGCAACTCCGGGGGAACAGATACGCAGTATTTT
d_call: NA; v_call: TRBV6-6; j_call: TRBJ1-2; clone_size: NA; cdr3_aa: CASSYSGGVGYGYTF; cdr3_nt: TGTGCCAGCAGTTACTCGGGCGGCGTGGGCTATGGCTACACCTTC
d_call: TRBD1; v_call: TRBV28; j_call: TRBJ1-5; clone_size: NA; cdr3_aa: CASSPGQPRNQPQHF; cdr3_nt: TGTGCCAGCAGCCCGGGACAGCCCCGCAATCAGCCCCAGCATTTT
d_call: TRBD2; v_call: TRBV7-2; j_call: TRBJ2-3; clone_size: once; cdr3_aa: CASSRDYLSTDTQYF; cdr3_nt: TGTGCCAGCAGCCGGGACTATTTAAGCACAGATACGCAGTATTTT
d_call: TRBD1; v_call: TRBV5-6; j_call: TRBJ2-3; clone_size: few; cdr3_aa: CASSQLGQGATDTQYF; cdr3_nt: TGTGCCAGCAGCCAACTTGGACAGGGGGCTACAGATACGCAGTATTTT
d_call: TRBD1; v_call: TRBV27; j_call: TRBJ2-3; clone_size: NA; cdr3_aa: CASSLKPPGQGRDTQYF; cdr3_nt: TGTGCCAGCAGTTTAAAACCCCCGGGACAGGGGAGGGATACGCAGTATTTT
d_call: TRBD1; v_call: TRBV7-8; j_call: TRBJ2-7; clone_size: NA; cdr3_aa: CASTRDSFSSYEQYF; cdr3_nt: TGTGCCAGCACCCGGGACAGTTTTTCATCCTACGAGCAGTACTTC
d_call: TRBD1; v_call: TRBV28; j_call: TRBJ1-1; clone_size: NA; cdr3_aa: CASIGSGQGVNEAFF; cdr3_nt: TGTGCCAGCATAGGCTCGGGACAGGGGGTAAATGAAGCTTTCTTT
d_call: TRBD2; v_call: TRBV4-2; j_call: TRBJ2-3; clone_size: NA; cdr3_aa: CASSQGPAGGAVGGADTQYF; cdr3_nt: TGTGCCAGCAGCCAAGGGCCAGCGGGGGGGGCCGTCGGAGGAGCAGATACGCAGTATTTT
d_call: TRBD2; v_call: TRBV9; j_call: TRBJ2-1; clone_size: NA; cdr3_aa: CASSVGSSGGRSYNEQFF; cdr3_nt: TGTGCCAGCAGCGTAGGTTCTAGCGGGGGGAGGTCCTACAATGAGCAGTTCTTC